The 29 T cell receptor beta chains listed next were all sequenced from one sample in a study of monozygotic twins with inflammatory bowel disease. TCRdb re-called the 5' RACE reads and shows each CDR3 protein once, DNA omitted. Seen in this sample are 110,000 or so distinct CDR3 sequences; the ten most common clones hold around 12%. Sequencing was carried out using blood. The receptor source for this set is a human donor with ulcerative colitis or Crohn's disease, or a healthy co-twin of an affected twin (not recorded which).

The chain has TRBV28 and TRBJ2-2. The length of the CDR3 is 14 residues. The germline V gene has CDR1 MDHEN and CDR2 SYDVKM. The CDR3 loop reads CASRARVNTGELFF.

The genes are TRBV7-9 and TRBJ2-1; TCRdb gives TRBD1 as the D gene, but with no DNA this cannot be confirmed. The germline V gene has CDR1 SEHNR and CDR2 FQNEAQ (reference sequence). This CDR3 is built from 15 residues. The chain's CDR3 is CASIPRGEPYNEQFF.

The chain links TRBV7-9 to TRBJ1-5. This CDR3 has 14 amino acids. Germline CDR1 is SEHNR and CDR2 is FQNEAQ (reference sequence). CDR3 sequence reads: CASSHHVSNQPQHF. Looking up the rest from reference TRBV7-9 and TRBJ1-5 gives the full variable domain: DTGVSQNPRHKITKRGQNVTFRCDPISEHNRLYWYRQTLGQGPEFLTYFQNEAQLEKSRLLSDRFSAERPKGSFSTLEIQRTEQGDSAMYLCASSHHVSNQPQHFGDGTRLSIL.

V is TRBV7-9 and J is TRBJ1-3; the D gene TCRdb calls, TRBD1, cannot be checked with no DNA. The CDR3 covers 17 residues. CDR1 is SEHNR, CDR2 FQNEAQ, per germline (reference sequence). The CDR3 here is CASSPNPGRSSGNTIYF. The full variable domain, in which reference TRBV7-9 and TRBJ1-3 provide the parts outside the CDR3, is DTGVSQNPRHKITKRGQNVTFRCDPISEHNRLYWYRQTLGQGPEFLTYFQNEAQLEKSRLLSDRFSAERPKGSFSTLEIQRTEQGDSAMYLCASSPNPGRSSGNTIYFGEGSWLTVV.

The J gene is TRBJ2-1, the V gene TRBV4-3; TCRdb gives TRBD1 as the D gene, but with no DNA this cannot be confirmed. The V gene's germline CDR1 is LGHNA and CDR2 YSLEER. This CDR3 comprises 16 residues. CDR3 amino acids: CASSQDIRTGGYEQFF.

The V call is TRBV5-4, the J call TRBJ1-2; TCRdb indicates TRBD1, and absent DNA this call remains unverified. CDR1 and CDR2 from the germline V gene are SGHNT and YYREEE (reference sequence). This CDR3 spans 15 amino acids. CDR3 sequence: CASSSPAGVGYGYTF.

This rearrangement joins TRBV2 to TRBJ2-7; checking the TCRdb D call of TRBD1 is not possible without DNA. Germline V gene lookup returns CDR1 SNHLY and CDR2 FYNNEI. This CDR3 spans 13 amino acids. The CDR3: CASSLQGASEQYF.

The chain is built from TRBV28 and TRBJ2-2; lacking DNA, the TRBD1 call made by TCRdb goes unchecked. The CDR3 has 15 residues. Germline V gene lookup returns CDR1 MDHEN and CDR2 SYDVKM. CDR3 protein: CASSPWTGSIRELFF.

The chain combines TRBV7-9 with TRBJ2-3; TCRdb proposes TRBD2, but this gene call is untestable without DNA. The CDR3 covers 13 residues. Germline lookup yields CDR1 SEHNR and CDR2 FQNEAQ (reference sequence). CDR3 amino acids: CASSFGTSGLQYF.

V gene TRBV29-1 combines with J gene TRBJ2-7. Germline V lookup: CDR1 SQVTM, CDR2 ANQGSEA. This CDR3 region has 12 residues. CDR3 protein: CSVGRIGDEQYF.

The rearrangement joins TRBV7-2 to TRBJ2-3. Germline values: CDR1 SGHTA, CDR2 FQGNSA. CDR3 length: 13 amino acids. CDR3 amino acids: CASSTTPADTQYF.

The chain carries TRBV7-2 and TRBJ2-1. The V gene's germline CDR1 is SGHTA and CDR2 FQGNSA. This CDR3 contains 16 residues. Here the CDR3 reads CASSLALTLSYNEQFF.

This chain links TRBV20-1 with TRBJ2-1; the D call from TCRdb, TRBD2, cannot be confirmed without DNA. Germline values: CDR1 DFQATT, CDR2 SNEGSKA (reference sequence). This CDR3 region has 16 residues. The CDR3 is CSARPPVGGANNKQFF.

CDR3 in amino acids: CASSLSVAGGLNEQFF. The chain is built from TRBV11-2 and TRBJ2-1; TCRdb designates TRBD2, a call that cannot be tested without DNA. Germline V lookup: CDR1 SGHAT, CDR2 FQNNGV. The CDR3 is made up of 16 amino acids. Looking up the rest from reference TRBV11-2 and TRBJ2-1 gives the full variable domain: EAGVAQSPRYKIIEKRQSVAFWCNPISGHATLYWYQQILGQGPKLLIQFQNNGVVDDSQLPKDRFSAERLKGVDSTLKIQPAKLEDSAVYLCASSLSVAGGLNEQFFGPGTRLTVL.

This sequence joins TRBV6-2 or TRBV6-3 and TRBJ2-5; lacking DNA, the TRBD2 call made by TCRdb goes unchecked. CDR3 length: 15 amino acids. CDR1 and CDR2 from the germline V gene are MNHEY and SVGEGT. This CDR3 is CASRLAGEALETQYF.

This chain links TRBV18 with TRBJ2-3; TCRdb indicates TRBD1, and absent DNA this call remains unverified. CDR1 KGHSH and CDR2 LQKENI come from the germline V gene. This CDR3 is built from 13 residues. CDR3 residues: CASSPSREDTQYF.

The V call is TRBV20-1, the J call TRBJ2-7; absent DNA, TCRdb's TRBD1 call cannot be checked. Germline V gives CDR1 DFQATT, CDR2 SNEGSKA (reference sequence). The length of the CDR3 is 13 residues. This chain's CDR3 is CSASANRGYEQYF.

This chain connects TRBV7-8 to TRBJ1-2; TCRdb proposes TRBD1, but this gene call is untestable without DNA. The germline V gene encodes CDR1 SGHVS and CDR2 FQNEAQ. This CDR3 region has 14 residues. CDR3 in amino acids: CASGERGNLYGYTF. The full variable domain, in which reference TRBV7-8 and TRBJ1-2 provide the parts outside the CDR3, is GAGVSQSPRYKVAKRGQDVALRCDPISGHVSLFWYQQALGQGPEFLTYFQNEAQLDKSGLPSDRFFAERPEGSVSTLKIQRTQQEDSAVYLCASGERGNLYGYTFGSGTRLTVV.

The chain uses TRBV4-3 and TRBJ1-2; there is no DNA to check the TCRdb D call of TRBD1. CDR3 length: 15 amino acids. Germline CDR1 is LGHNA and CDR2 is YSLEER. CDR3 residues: CASTFGQGGNYGYTF.

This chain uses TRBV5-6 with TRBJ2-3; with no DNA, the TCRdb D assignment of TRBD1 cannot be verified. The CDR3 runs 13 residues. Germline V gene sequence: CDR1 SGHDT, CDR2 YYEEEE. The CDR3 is CASSFGTTDTQYF. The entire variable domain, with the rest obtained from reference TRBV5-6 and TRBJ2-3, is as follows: DAGVTQSPTHLIKTRGQQVTLRCSPKSGHDTVSWYQQALGQGPQFIFQYYEEEERQRGNFPDRFSGHQFPNYSSELNVNALLLGDSALYLCASSFGTTDTQYFGPGTRLTVL.

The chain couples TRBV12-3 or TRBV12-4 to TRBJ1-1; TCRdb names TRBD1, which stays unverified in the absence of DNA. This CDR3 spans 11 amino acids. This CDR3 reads CASSRTVRAFF.

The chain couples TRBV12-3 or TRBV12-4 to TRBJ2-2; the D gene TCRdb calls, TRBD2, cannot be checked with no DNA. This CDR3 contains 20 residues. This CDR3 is CASSHLKRAGGLAGTGELFF.

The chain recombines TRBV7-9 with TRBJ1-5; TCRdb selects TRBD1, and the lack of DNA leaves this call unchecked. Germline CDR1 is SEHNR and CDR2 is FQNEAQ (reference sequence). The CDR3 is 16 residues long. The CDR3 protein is CASSLAGAGSNQPQHF. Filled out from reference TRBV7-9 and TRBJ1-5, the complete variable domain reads DTGVSQNPRHKITKRGQNVTFRCDPISEHNRLYWYRQTLGQGPEFLTYFQNEAQLEKSRLLSDRFSAERPKGSFSTLEIQRTEQGDSAMYLCASSLAGAGSNQPQHFGDGTRLSIL.

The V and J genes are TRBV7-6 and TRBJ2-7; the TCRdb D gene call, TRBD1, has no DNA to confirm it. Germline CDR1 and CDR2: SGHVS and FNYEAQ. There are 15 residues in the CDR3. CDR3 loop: CASRRRGDLSYEQYF.

Here the CDR3 reads CSAGYRGLGEQFF. This chain links TRBV20-1 with TRBJ2-1; TCRdb gives TRBD1 as the D gene, but with no DNA this cannot be confirmed. CDR3 size: 13 residues. From germline, CDR1 is DFQATT and CDR2 SNEGSKA (reference sequence).

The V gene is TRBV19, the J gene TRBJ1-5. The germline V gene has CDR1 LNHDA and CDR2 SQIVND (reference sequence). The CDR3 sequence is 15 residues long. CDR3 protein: CASSFSAGSNQPQHF.

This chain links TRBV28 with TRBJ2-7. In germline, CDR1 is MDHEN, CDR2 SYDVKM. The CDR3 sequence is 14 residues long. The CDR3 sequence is CASSFELFTYEQYF.

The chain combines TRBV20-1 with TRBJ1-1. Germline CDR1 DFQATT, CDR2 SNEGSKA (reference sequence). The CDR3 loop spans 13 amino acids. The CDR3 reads CSARPPSNTEAFF.

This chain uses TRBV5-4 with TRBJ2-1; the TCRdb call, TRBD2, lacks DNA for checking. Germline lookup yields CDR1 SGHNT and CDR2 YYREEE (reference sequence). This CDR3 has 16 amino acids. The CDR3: CASSRTSGYSYNEQFF.